This T cell receptor (beta chain) was recorded in a study of shared clonotypes between healthy human individuals. For the study at large: With ages of 18 to 49, the donors were two women and a few men. The study used three CD4 naive, three CD4 memory, two CD8 naive and one CD8 memory plate per donor. Broader study findings: Generation of non-shared clonotypes was less probable than generation of clonotypes shared by all four donors.

Note on this clone: Its antigen is still unknown.

Germline V gene sequence: CDR1 SGHAT, CDR2 FQNNGV. This CDR3 has 16 amino acids. Germline trimming cut 3 bases from V and 4 bases from J; bases unmatched to any gene: 9. Sequencing used immunoSEQ multiplex PCR; TCRdb keeps in-frame clones, though not all of them. The sample includes around 2,000,000 clones, roughly 94% of them seen just once. CD45RO negativity and positive selection for CCR7 defined naive CD8 cells, a population that excluded terminally differentiated effector memory CD45RA+ cells. The donors, healthy adults who were HIV-negative, had experienced no recent acute infections or vaccinations.

The sequence was obtained from a man younger than 30 in good health. This chain joins TRBV11-2 and TRBJ2-1; 7 bases line up with TRBD1. Sequencing was performed on naive CD8+ T cells sorted from blood. CDR3 region: CASSLGQGTEYNEQFF. The CDR3 DNA follows: TGTGCCAGCAGCTTGGGGCAAGGGACAGAATACAATGAGCAGTTCTTC.